What follows is one TCR beta chain and its context. This clone was recorded once. The antigen it binds to is not known. Nothing much larger sits one base from this clone, and base qualities are not available. The CDR3 contains 21 residues, cysteine and phenylalanine counted. Only the CDR3 DNA is retained, 63 bases long and in frame from the first base. The data are from a study of T cells in localized non-small cell lung cancer (dated by TCRdb to about 2020). Study-level background: T cell repertoires of some 240 early-stage NSCLC patients were analyzed, with tumors being compared against uninvolved tumor-adjacent lungs. The mean age of the NSCLC patients was under 70 years, with 130 or so men and 107 women. All 250 or so NSCLC patients in the cohort were treatment-naive and had localized lung tumors that were resected. Summary of the overall study and its limitations: Because of the exploratory design, TCR variables were selected using unadjusted p-values without false-discovery rate correction. Of the top 100 tumor clones, a median of roughly 56 were detected in paired uninvolved adjacent lung; 28 were also among that lung's top 100. Because multi-region sequencing of the tumors was not done, intratumor heterogeneity could not be ruled out. Uninvolved tumor-adjacent lung showed the highest T cell clonality, higher than tumor, which suggests more focused antigenic responses in the uninvolved tumor-adjacent lung. Longer overall survival was associated with higher blood T cell density, whereas shorter survival was associated with higher adjacent-lung clonality.

At diagnosis, tumor, uninvolved tumor-adjacent lung and peripheral blood were collected and then preserved as a mix of FFPE and fresh-frozen material. For TCR repertoire profiling, blood samples were analyzed as peripheral blood mononuclear cells. The immunoSEQ Assay was used to sequence TCR beta CDR3 regions from DNA. Under the source paper's analysis protocol: T cell density was computed as TCR beta template counts normalized to usable DNA estimated by amplifying housekeeping genes. Richness was estimated using the preseqR package, with extrapolation to 400,000 templates for PBMC samples and to 120,000 templates for tissue samples. Clonality was calculated as one minus Pielou's evenness. Tissue-enriched TCRs were identified by differential abundance testing using productive amino-acid clonotypes, minimum total count 5 and alpha 0.1. The Jaccard Index and the Morisita Overlap Index were used to measure repertoire overlap between compartments. TCR beta CDR3s were clustered by GLIPH together with public tetramer-defined viral CDR3s, and at least three viral sequences plus V-gene enrichment were required for viral motifs. In TCRdb, the immuneACCESS table is reduced to in-frame sequences with V and J assigned. These tables do not hold every clone; where another copy was compared, an unresolved V gene accounts for under half, and the others remain unexplained. The DNA gave D and trimming, while V, J and clone size come from that table. Across this sample there are around 40,000 clones, with roughly 86% seen only once. Jointly, the top ten make up approximately 6.6% of the sample.

The receptor's source is a man between 40 and 70 years old with stage I lung adenocarcinoma. Sequenced material: peripheral blood, taken before any cancer treatment. The chain is assembled from TRBV21-1 and TRBJ2-3; the table's D call of TRBD2 was not tested on the DNA. TRBV21-1 constitutes a pseudogene. The CDR3 protein sequence reads: CASSKVPSSGQSRSLTDTQYF. DNA sequence: TGTGCCAGCAGCAAAGTGCCCTCTAGCGGGCAATCCCGTTCGCTCACAGATACGCAGTATTTT.